This entry is about one TCR beta chain. The data are from a study of blood T cell repertoires in COVID-19. Turning to the study itself: Acute-phase and convalescent COVID-19 samples originated in the United States, Italy and Spain.

The CDR3 consists of 15 residues. Germline CDR1 is LGHNA and CDR2 is YSLEER. V trimming: 0 bases; J trimming: 7 bases; junction bases outside the gene matches: 2. Libraries were prepared by immunoSEQ multiplex PCR; TCRdb keeps only in-frame clonotypes and omits some of them. The top ten clones hold about three fifths of a sample with around 50,000 clones, approximately 88% of them seen once. Sequences were obtained from peripheral blood. This chain connects TRBV4-3 to TRBJ1-6, with 8 positions matching TRBD1. The sequence was collected from a man between 70 and 80 years old with acute or convalescent COVID-19. CDR3 region: CASSQDWTGNSPLHF. DNA of the CDR3: TGCGCCAGCAGCCAAGATTGGACAGGGAATTCACCCCTCCACTTT.